The present T cell receptor beta chain was sequenced within a study of blood T cell repertoires in COVID-19. Study-wide background: Spain, Italy and the United States supplied samples that represented acute and convalescent COVID-19. PBMCs, B-cell-depleted T cells, or T cells provided the cDNA or gDNA that made up the material.

Assignments of participants to cohorts depended upon their own reported clinical history. The length of the CDR3 is 15 residues. V trimming: 3 bases; J trimming: 3 bases; junction bases outside the gene matches: 8. From germline, CDR1 is SGDLS and CDR2 YYNGEE. In the study's own analysis: Reference gene primer amplification in the assay estimated nucleated cell counts. The data were produced by immunoSEQ multiplex PCR, yet TCRdb's version contains in-frame clones alone and is incomplete. From that table come the V and J calls and clone size; the DNA was used to work out D and trimming. The table shows around 390,000 clones, with 80% to 90% occurring only once.

The clonotype originates from a woman aged 45-60 years who had recovered from COVID-19. The rearrangement links TRBV9 to TRBJ2-5, with 7 positions matching TRBD2. The specimen sequenced was PBMCs or T cells enriched from blood (not recorded which). CDR3 sequence (DNA): TGTGCCAGCAGCGCTCAGCCCGGGACTAAAGAGACCCAGTACTTC. It specifies CASSAQPGTKETQYF.